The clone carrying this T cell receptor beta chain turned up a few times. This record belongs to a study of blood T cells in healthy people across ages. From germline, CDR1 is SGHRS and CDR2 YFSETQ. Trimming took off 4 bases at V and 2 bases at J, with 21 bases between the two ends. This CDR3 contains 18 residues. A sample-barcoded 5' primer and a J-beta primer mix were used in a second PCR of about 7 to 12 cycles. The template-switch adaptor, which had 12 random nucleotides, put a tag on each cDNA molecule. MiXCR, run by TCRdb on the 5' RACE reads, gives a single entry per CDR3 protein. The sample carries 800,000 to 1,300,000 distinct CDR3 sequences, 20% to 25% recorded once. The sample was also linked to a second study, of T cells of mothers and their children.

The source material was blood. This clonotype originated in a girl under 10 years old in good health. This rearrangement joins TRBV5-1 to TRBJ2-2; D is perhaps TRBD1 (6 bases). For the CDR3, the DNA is TGCGCCAGCAGCGGATGGGTAGTCGGGACAACCAACACCGGGGAGCTGTTTTTT. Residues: CASSGWVVGTTNTGELFF.